These 20 T cell receptor beta chains share one sample of origin, sequenced in a study of glioma-infiltrating T cells after dendritic cell vaccination. Repertoires were generated with immunoSEQ multiplex PCR, while TCRdb's copy carries only in-frame clones and drops some. Of just under 85,000 clones listed, 70% to 90% were seen once; the top ten hold approximately 3.4%. This material consisted of blood, taken before dendritic cell vaccination. These receptor sequences come from a human donor with glioblastoma.

This rearrangement joins TRBV9 to TRBJ2-7; a possible D gene is TRBD1 (5 bases). Looked up from germline, CDR1 is SGDLS and CDR2 is YYNGEE. V dropped 7 bases and J dropped 5 bases, with 16 bases sitting between them. The CDR3 loop spans 13 amino acids. CDR3 protein: CASQGPTNDEQYF. CDR3 sequence (DNA): TGTGCCAGCCAGGGTCCAACCAACGACGAGCAGTACTTC.

The chain has TRBV15 and TRBJ1-1; D ambiguous. CDR3 length: 13 amino acids. Per the germline V gene, CDR1 is LNHNV and CDR2 is YYDKDF (reference sequence). Trimming cost V 2 bases and J 7 bases, with 11 bases left between them. CDR3 in amino acids: CATSRSGGLEAFF. The CDR3 DNA sequence: TGTGCCACCAGCAGATCCGGAGGGCTTGAAGCTTTCTTT.

The chain couples TRBV19 to TRBJ2-5; TRBD1 is a possible D gene (5 bases). The J call is doubtful: the DNA matches TRBJ2-7 better. Germline CDR1 LNHDA, CDR2 SQIVND (reference sequence). This CDR3 is 13 amino acids long. CDR3 protein: CASDRRTSYEQYF. CDR3 sequence (DNA): TGTGCCAGTGACAGACGGACGTCCTACGAGCAGTACTTC.

The chain is built from TRBV7-2 and TRBJ1-2; D gene uncertain. Germline lookup yields CDR1 SGHTA and CDR2 FQGNSA. This CDR3 is built from 17 residues. V was shortened by 5 bases and J by 8 bases, with 27 bases between the two germline ends. The CDR3 DNA reads as TGTGCCAGCAGCCTCCAATCCCCGGGGAGGCCCGAAGTGGGCTACACCTTC. It yields the protein CASSLQSPGRPEVGYTF.

The CDR3 nucleotides read TGTGTCCCTGAGCAACCGGGACAGACGGACTATGGCTACACCTTC. Translation: CVPEQPGQTDYGYTF. The chain is built from TRBV19 and TRBJ1-2, with TRBD1 identical over 7 bases. Germline CDR1 reads LNHDA; CDR2 reads SQIVND (reference sequence). The length of the CDR3 is 15 residues.

V and J are TRBV2 and TRBJ2-1; D is ambiguous. CDR3 size: 13 residues. Germline V gives CDR1 SNHLY, CDR2 FYNNEI. Between the trimmed V and J ends, which lost 4 bases and 6 bases, there was a span of 10 bases. The CDR3 sequence: CASSGQYGNEQFF. The CDR3 nucleotides are TGTGCCAGCAGTGGCCAGTATGGCAATGAGCAGTTCTTC.

The genes are TRBV10-3 and TRBJ1-4; 7 nucleotides line up with TRBD1. J gave up 5 bases and V 3 bases, and 9 bases lay outside the gene matches. Germline assignment: CDR1 ENHRY and CDR2 SYGVKD. CDR3 length: 16 amino acids. The CDR3 loop is CAISDSPGQSNEKLFF. The CDR3 DNA follows: TGTGCCATCAGTGATTCGCCGGGACAGTCGAATGAAAAACTGTTTTTT.

The rearrangement joins TRBV30 to TRBJ2-1; 10 bases line up with TRBD2. The germline V gene encodes CDR1 GTSNPN and CDR2 SVGIG (reference sequence). V was clipped by 2 bases and J by 4 bases; unmatched bases: 11. CDR3 length: 17 residues. In nucleotides, the CDR3 is TGTGCCTGGAGTTCACCATGGACTAGCGGAGTTTACAATGAGCAGTTCTTC. It yields the protein CAWSSPWTSGVYNEQFF.

The chain has TRBV29-1 and TRBJ1-1; no clear D. The CDR3 is made up of 13 amino acids. The V gene lost 4 bases and the J gene lost 4 bases, with 13 bases spanning the gap. CDR1 and CDR2 from the germline V gene are SQVTM and ANQGSEA. In DNA, the CDR3 is TGCAGCGTTGGGGCTCCGCGGGTCACTGAAGCTTTCTTT. This codes for CSVGAPRVTEAFF.

This clone was counted a few times. The chain is built from TRBV6-4 and TRBJ2-2; no firm D call. V was cut by 5 bases and J by 4 bases, with 11 bases left in between. The CDR3 totals 14 residues. CDR1 and CDR2 from the germline V gene are MRHNA and SNTAGT. CDR3 in DNA: TGTGCCAGCAGTCCCAATCCGGGCACCGGGGAGCTGTTTTTT. Protein: CASSPNPGTGELFF.

V and J are TRBV6-5 and TRBJ1-2; 10 nucleotides align to TRBD1. The ends lost 6 bases at V and 5 bases at J; junction bases unmatched: 3. The length of the CDR3 is 13 residues. Germline CDR1 reads MNHEY; CDR2 reads SVGAGI. CDR3 protein: CASSQDRGYGYTF. The CDR3 bases are TGTGCCAGCAGCCAGGACAGGGGGTATGGCTACACCTTC.

The rearrangement joins TRBV5-6 to TRBJ1-6; possible D gene TRBD1, 6 bases. The CDR3 extends over 14 amino acids. Trimming pared 5 bases from V and 9 bases from J, leaving 15 bases between. Germline V CDR1 and CDR2: SGHDT, YYEEEE. CDR3 DNA sequence: TGTGCCAGCAGTTTCGGACAGTCAACTTCACCCCTCCACTTT. This sequence encodes CASSFGQSTSPLHF.

This clone came up once. The V call is TRBV2, the J call TRBJ2-1; D not certain. Trimming removed 4 bases from V and 5 bases from J, with 9 bases in between. Germline CDR1 SNHLY, CDR2 FYNNEI. This CDR3 has 13 amino acids. CDR3 residues: CASSVTANNEQFF. CDR3 coding DNA: TGTGCCAGCAGTGTAACAGCCAACAATGAGCAGTTCTTC.

The chain links TRBV5-5 to TRBJ2-7; the D is unclear. This CDR3 region has 14 residues. Trimming cost V 4 bases and J 0 bases, with 11 bases left between them. Germline V gene lookup returns CDR1 SGHKS and CDR2 YYEKEE (reference sequence). The CDR3 here is CASSMLASSYEQYF. The CDR3 DNA is TGTGCCAGCAGCATGCTCGCTAGCTCCTACGAGCAGTACTTC. The full variable domain, its missing parts supplied by reference TRBV5-5 and TRBJ2-7, is DAGVTQSPTHLIKTRGQQVTLRCSPISGHKSVSWYQQVLGQGPQFIFQYYEKEERGRGNFPDRFSARQFPNYSSELNVNALLLGDSALYLCASSMLASSYEQYFGPGTRLTVT.

The V and J genes are TRBV7-9 and TRBJ1-1, with TRBD1 identical over 8 bases. CDR1 is SEHNR and CDR2 is FQNEAQ in the germline V gene (reference sequence). CDR3 length equals 16 residues. V shed 1 base, J shed 4 bases, and the junction held 8 bases outside the gene matches. CDR3 sequence reads: CASSLVTGAESTEAFF. DNA for the CDR3: TGTGCCAGCAGCTTAGTGACAGGGGCTGAGTCCACTGAAGCTTTCTTT.

As to this clone: In the same sample, other DNA sequences code for this CDR3. This CDR3 reads CASSLAGGETQYF. The CDR3 DNA reads as TGTGCCAGCAGCTTAGCGGGCGGGGAGACCCAGTACTTC. The genes are TRBV7-9 and TRBJ2-5, with a possible D match to TRBD2 (5 bases). The V gene's germline CDR1 is SEHNR and CDR2 FQNEAQ (reference sequence). The CDR3 length is 13 residues. V was trimmed by 0 bases and J by 5 bases, leaving 7 bases between them.

This clone was detected only a few times. V usage is TRBV6-5 and J usage is TRBJ2-3; 9 bases match TRBD2. With 0 bases clipped from V and 4 bases from J, the junction kept 2 bases outside the gene matches. CDR1 is MNHEY, CDR2 SVGAGI, per germline. The CDR3 extends over 15 amino acids. The chain's CDR3 is CASSYSAGGPDTQYF. CDR3 sequence (DNA): TGTGCCAGCAGTTACTCGGCGGGGGGGCCAGATACGCAGTATTTT.

This clone came up a few times. The genes are TRBV6-4 and TRBJ2-1, with 12 positions matching TRBD2. This CDR3 spans 14 amino acids. With V trimmed by 2 bases and J by 7 bases, 0 bases remained unmatched. CDR1 is MRHNA, CDR2 SNTAGT, per germline. The CDR3 region has the DNA TGTGCCAGCAGTGACGGGACTAGCGGGAATGAGCAGTTCTTC. Protein: CASSDGTSGNEQFF.

The chain combines TRBV9 with TRBJ2-7; 10 bases are a match to TRBD1. The CDR3 runs 15 residues. Germline trimming cut 0 bases from V and 4 bases from J; bases unmatched to any gene: 4. The germline V gene has CDR1 SGDLS and CDR2 YYNGEE. The CDR3 DNA reads as TGTGCCAGCAGCGTAGGACAGGGGGCCTTGTACGAGCAGTACTTC. Protein product: CASSVGQGALYEQYF.

Comments on this clone: This same CDR3 is encoded by further DNA sequences in the sample. The V call is TRBV30, the J call TRBJ1-5, with 9 bases matching TRBD1. Germline-derived CDR1 and CDR2 are GTSNPN and SVGIG (reference sequence). The ends lost 3 bases at V and 4 bases at J; junction bases unmatched: 4. This CDR3 region has 14 residues. CDR3 residues: CAWSPGTGNQPQHF. DNA for the CDR3: TGTGCCTGGAGCCCCGGGACAGGGAATCAGCCCCAGCATTTT.